Shown below are 17 T cell receptor beta chains from a single sample sequenced in a study of CD8 T cells in Susac syndrome. Random-hexamer reverse transcription was applied to roughly 0.5 to 1 ug RNA. Using its own MiXCR run on the immunoSEQ multiplex PCR reads, TCRdb lists one record per CDR3 protein. The sample has some 190,000 distinct CDR3 sequences; less than 95% are singletons. Sequenced: CD4+ T cells from PBMCs. The receptors derive from a human donor with Susac syndrome.

V gene TRBV12-3 or TRBV12-4 combines with J gene TRBJ2-7; maybe TRBD2 (5 bases). CDR3 length: 15 amino acids. V was clipped by 0 bases and J by 0 bases, with 9 bases between them. The CDR3 is CASSLAEAVSYEQYF. CDR3 in DNA: TGTGCCAGCAGTTTAGCGGAGGCAGTCTCCTACGAGCAGTACTTC.

J is TRBJ1-2 and V is TRBV29-1, with 7 bases lining up with TRBD1. The J segment lost 4 bases and the V segment lost 4 bases, leaving 6 bases of the junction unmatched. The CDR3 consists of 13 residues. Germline CDR1 reads SQVTM; CDR2 reads ANQGSEA. The CDR3 DNA sequence: TGCAGCGTTGGAACGGGACAGTCCTATGGCTACACCTTC. Its translation is CSVGTGQSYGYTF. The full variable domain, with the rest looked up from reference TRBV29-1 and TRBJ1-2, is SAVISQKPSRDICQRGTSLTIQCQVDSQVTMMFWYRQQPGQSLTLIATANQGSEATYESGFVIDKFPISRPNLTFSTLTVSNMSPEDSSIYLCSVGTGQSYGYTFGSGTRLTVV.

The chain joins TRBV5-6 to TRBJ1-1; a possible D gene is TRBD1 (5 bases). The germline gives CDR1 SGHDT, CDR2 YYEEEE. The ends were cut back, 4 bases at V and 0 bases at J, with 25 bases in the middle. CDR3 length: 19 amino acids. CDR3 amino acids: CASSREAGRDPHMNTEAFF. The CDR3 DNA reads as TGTGCCAGCAGCCGCGAGGCGGGCAGGGACCCTCACATGAACACTGAAGCTTTCTTT.

The rearrangement links TRBV6-2 or TRBV6-3 to TRBJ1-2, with a possible D match to TRBD1 (5 bases). Germline V gives CDR1 MNHEY, CDR2 SVGEGT. V was pared by 7 bases and J by 7 bases, with 22 bases between. The CDR3 length is 15 residues. The CDR3 is CASNLWQGGISGYTF. The CDR3 bases are TGTGCCAGCAACTTATGGCAGGGCGGTATTTCTGGCTACACCTTC.

CDR3 in DNA: TGCGCCAGCAGCTTGGAAGGGGCAAGGACCTACGAGCAGTACTTC. Encoded protein: CASSLEGARTYEQYF. The V and J genes are TRBV5-1 and TRBJ2-7; maybe TRBD1 (5 bases). Per the germline V gene, CDR1 is SGHRS and CDR2 is YFSETQ. Between the trimmed V and J ends, which lost 0 bases and 2 bases, there was a span of 12 bases. The CDR3 runs to 15 residues.

The chain carries TRBV15 and TRBJ2-3; TRBD2 is a possible D gene (6 bases). This CDR3 is built from 13 residues. V dropped 5 bases and J dropped 4 bases, with 10 bases sitting between them. CDR1 is LNHNV, CDR2 YYDKDF, per germline (reference sequence). CDR3 DNA: TGTGCCACCAGCGTGTTAGCGGCAGATACGCAGTATTTT. It translates to CATSVLAADTQYF.

The V gene is TRBV20-1, the J gene TRBJ1-2; D is unclear. This CDR3 has 14 residues. V gave up 1 base and J gave up 7 bases, with 16 bases separating them. The germline gives CDR1 DFQATT, CDR2 SNEGSKA (reference sequence). The chain's CDR3 is CSARAHGGMGGYTF. Here the CDR3 DNA reads TGCAGTGCTAGAGCCCACGGAGGGATGGGTGGCTACACCTTC.

The chain links TRBV3-1 to TRBJ2-7; D call uncertain. Trimming removed 0 bases from V and 3 bases from J, with 6 bases in between. Germline values: CDR1 LGHDT, CDR2 YNNKEL (reference sequence). The CDR3 loop spans 13 amino acids. CDR3 DNA sequence: TGTGCCAGCAGCCAAGAGCTGGTCTACGAGCAGTACTTC. Translating it yields CASSQELVYEQYF.

V gene TRBV12-3 or TRBV12-4 combines with J gene TRBJ1-1; no clear D. Trimming took 1 base from V and 6 from J, leaving 9 bases between them. The CDR3 contains 13 residues. The chain's CDR3 is CASSLGGVAEAFF. The CDR3 DNA follows: TGTGCCAGCAGTTTAGGGGGAGTAGCTGAAGCTTTCTTT.

This chain links TRBV6-1 with TRBJ2-1; D perhaps matches TRBD2 (5 bases). From germline, CDR1 is MNHNS and CDR2 SASEGT. The CDR3 spans 17 residues. The V end was cut by 3 bases, the J end by 3 bases, with 18 bases between. The CDR3 coding sequence is TGTGCCAGCAGTGAGCCCCCCGAGCGGACCTTCTACAATGAGCAGTTCTTC. Its translation: CASSEPPERTFYNEQFF.

The chain combines TRBV30 with TRBJ2-7; 7 bases agree with TRBD1. Germline loops: CDR1 GTSNPN, CDR2 SVGIG (reference sequence). Trimming at V came to 2 bases and at J to 12 bases, leaving 10 bases not matched to a gene. This CDR3 has 12 amino acids. The CDR3 nucleotides are TGTGCCTGGAGTCTCCAGGGACAGCTGCGGTACTTC. It is translated as CAWSLQGQLRYF.

This rearrangement joins TRBV20-1 to TRBJ2-1; 10 nucleotides match TRBD2. This CDR3 spans 18 amino acids. J lost 7 bases, V lost 0 bases, and 15 bases had no gene match. Germline lookup yields CDR1 DFQATT and CDR2 SNEGSKA (reference sequence). The CDR3 loop is CSARDGASGGADGNEQFF. As DNA, the CDR3 is TGCAGTGCTAGAGATGGGGCTAGCGGGGGCGCGGACGGAAATGAGCAGTTCTTC.

The rearrangement joins TRBV6-6 to TRBJ2-3; D perhaps matches TRBD2 (6 bases). Germline V lookup: CDR1 MNHNY, CDR2 SVGAGI (reference sequence). Deletions cut 2 bases from V and 7 bases from J, with 13 bases between. The CDR3 contains 14 residues. This CDR3 is CASSYPQGGNTQYF. CDR3 nucleotides: TGTGCCAGCAGTTACCCCCAGGGAGGAAATACGCAGTATTTT.

The V and J genes are TRBV19 and TRBJ2-4, with no clear D. Deletions cut 5 bases from V and 2 bases from J, with 28 bases between. The CDR3 totals 20 residues. The germline gives CDR1 LNHDA, CDR2 SQIVND (reference sequence). CDR3 DNA sequence: TGTGCCAGTAGTCTACCAAACCGACACCCCGAGGCTAAATCCAAAAACATTCAGTACTTC. Amino acids: CASSLPNRHPEAKSKNIQYF.

The gene calls are TRBV29-1 and TRBJ2-5; 8 bases map to TRBD1. This CDR3 contains 14 residues. With V trimmed by 4 bases and J by 1 base, 5 bases remained unmatched. Germline V gene sequence: CDR1 SQVTM, CDR2 ANQGSEA. The CDR3 DNA follows: TGCAGCGTTGGTCAGGGGGCCGCCCAAGAGACCCAGTACTTC. It translates to CSVGQGAAQETQYF.

The chain carries TRBV25-1 and TRBJ2-1; D gene ambiguous. Deletions cut 4 bases from V and 4 bases from J, with 5 bases between. This CDR3 is 12 amino acids long. Germline V gene data show CDR1 as MGHDK and CDR2 as SYGVNS. The CDR3 spells CASSAEYNEQFF. DNA for the CDR3: TGTGCCAGCAGTGCCGAGTACAATGAGCAGTTCTTC.

The rearrangement uses TRBV7-8 and TRBJ1-4, with TRBD1 identical over 7 bases. V lost 5 bases to trimming and J lost 5 bases; unmatched junction nucleotides: 5. The V gene's germline CDR1 is SGHVS and CDR2 FQNEAQ. This CDR3 has 14 amino acids. The CDR3 sequence: CASSTRQGNEKLFF. CDR3 DNA sequence: TGTGCCAGCAGCACCAGACAGGGAAATGAAAAACTGTTTTTT.